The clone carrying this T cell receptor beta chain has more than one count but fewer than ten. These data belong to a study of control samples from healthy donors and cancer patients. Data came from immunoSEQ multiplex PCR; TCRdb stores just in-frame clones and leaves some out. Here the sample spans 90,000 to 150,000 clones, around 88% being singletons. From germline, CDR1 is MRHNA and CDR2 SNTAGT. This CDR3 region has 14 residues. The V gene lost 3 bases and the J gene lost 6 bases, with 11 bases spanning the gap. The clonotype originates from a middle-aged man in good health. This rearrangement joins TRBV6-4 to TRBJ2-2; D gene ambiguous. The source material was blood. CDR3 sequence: CASSEDRFSGELFF. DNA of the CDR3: TGTGCCAGCAGTGAGGATCGGTTTTCCGGGGAGCTGTTTTTT.